This TCR beta chain was identified in a study of OX40 agonist ivuxolimab in advanced cancers. The germline V gene has CDR1 SEHNR and CDR2 FQNEAQ (reference sequence). CDR3 length: 12 amino acids. Trimming removed 5 bases from V and 7 bases from J, with 10 bases in between. Patients had blood sampled at baseline and again on cycle 4 day 1 and cycle 7 day 1. Produced via immunoSEQ multiplex PCR; TCRdb's table is partial and in-frame only. The sample has more than 70,000 clones, around 80% seen once; the top ten hold about 5%. The sequenced sample was CD4+ or CD8+ T cells sorted from blood, obtained in a trial of the OX40 agonist ivuxolimab. The receptor's source is an adult with an advanced solid tumor such as melanoma, head and neck, liver or kidney cancer. V gene TRBV7-9 combines with J gene TRBJ2-3; D uncertain. CDR3 sequence: CASSPSINTQYF. The CDR3 coding sequence is TGTGCCAGCAGCCCGTCGATAAATACGCAGTATTTT.